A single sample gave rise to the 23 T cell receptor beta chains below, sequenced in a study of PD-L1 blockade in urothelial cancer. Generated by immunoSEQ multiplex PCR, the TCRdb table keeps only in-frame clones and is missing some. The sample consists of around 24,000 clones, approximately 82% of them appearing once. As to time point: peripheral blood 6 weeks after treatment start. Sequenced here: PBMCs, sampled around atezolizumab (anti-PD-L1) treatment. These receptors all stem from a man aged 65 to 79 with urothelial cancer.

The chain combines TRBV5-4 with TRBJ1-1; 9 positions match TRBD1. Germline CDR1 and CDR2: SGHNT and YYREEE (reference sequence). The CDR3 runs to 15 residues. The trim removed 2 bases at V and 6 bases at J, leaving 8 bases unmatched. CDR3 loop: CASSLPTGGSPEAFF. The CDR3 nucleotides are TGTGCCAGCAGCTTACCGACAGGGGGATCCCCTGAAGCTTTCTTT.

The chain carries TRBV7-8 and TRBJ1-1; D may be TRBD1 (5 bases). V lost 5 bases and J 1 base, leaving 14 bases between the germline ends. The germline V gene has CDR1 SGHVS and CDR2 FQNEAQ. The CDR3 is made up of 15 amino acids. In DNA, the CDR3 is TGTGCCAGCAGCCCATTTGGGACTGAGAACACTGAAGCTTTCTTT. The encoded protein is CASSPFGTENTEAFF. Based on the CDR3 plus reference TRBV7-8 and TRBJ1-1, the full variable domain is GAGVSQSPRYKVAKRGQDVALRCDPISGHVSLFWYQQALGQGPEFLTYFQNEAQLDKSGLPSDRFFAERPEGSVSTLKIQRTQQEDSAVYLCASSPFGTENTEAFFGQGTRLTVV.

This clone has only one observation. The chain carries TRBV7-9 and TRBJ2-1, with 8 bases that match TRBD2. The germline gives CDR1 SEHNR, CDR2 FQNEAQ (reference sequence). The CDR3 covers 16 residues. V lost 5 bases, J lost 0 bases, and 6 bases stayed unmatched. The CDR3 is CASSPAGGASYNEQFF. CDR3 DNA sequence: TGTGCCAGCAGCCCGGCGGGGGGTGCCTCCTACAATGAGCAGTTCTTC.

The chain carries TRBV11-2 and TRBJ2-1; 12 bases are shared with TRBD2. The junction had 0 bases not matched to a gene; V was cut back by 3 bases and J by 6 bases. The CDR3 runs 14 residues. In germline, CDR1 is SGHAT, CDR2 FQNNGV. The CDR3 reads CASSLTSGSNEQFF. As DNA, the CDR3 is TGTGCCAGCAGCTTGACTAGCGGGAGCAATGAGCAGTTCTTC.

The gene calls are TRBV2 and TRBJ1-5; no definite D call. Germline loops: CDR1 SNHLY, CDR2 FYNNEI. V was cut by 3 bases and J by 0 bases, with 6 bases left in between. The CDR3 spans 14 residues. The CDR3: CASSDIDSNQPQHF. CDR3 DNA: TGTGCCAGCAGTGATATAGATAGCAATCAGCCCCAGCATTTT.

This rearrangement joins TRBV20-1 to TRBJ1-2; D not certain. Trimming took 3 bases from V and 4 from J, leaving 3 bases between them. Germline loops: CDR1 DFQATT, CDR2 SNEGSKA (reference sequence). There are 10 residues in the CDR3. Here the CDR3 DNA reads TGCAGTGCTAGTAGCTATGGCTACACCTTC. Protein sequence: CSASSYGYTF.

The CDR3 DNA follows: TGTGCCAGCAGTTACTCTTGGACAGGGGTTCAGCCCCAGCATTTT. Protein sequence: CASSYSWTGVQPQHF. J is TRBJ1-5 and V is TRBV6-5, with 9 bases aligning to TRBD1. The CDR3 contains 15 residues. The germline V gene encodes CDR1 MNHEY and CDR2 SVGAGI. The ends lost 0 bases at V and 6 bases at J; junction bases unmatched: 3.

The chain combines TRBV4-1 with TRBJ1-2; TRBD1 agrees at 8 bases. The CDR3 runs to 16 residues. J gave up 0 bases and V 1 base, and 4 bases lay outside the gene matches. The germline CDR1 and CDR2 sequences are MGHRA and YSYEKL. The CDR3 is CASSQVPGQANYGYTF. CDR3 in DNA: TGCGCCAGCAGCCAAGTTCCGGGACAGGCTAACTATGGCTACACCTTC.

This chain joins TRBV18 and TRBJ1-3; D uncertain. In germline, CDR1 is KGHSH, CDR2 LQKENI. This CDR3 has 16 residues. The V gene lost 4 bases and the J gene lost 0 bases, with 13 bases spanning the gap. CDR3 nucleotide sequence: TGTGCCAGCTCACTTACTCCGACTGACTCTGGAAACACCATATATTTT. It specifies CASSLTPTDSGNTIYF.

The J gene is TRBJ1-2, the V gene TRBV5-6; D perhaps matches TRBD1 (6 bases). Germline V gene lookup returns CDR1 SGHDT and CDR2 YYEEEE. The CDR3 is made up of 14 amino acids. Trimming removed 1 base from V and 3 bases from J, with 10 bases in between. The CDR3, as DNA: TGTGCCAGCAGCTTGCAGGGGACCGACTATGGCTACACCTTC. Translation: CASSLQGTDYGYTF.

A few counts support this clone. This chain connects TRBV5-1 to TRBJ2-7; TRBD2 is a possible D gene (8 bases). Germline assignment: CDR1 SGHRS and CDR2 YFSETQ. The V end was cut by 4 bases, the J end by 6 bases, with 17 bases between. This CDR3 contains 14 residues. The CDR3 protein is CASSPGQAGGEQYF. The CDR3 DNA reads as TGCGCCAGCAGCCCCGGACAGGCGGGGGGCGAGCAGTACTTC.

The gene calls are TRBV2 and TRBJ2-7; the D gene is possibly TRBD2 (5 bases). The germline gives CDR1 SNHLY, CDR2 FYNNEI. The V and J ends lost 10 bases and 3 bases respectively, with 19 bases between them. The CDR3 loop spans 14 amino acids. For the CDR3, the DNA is TGTGCCATTCCGGCGGCGGGTCCCGTCTACGAGCAGTACTTC. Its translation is CAIPAAGPVYEQYF.

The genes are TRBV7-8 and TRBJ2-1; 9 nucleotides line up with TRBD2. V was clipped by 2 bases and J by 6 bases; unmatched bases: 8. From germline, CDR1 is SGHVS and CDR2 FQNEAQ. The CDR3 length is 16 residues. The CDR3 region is CASSLMGGRASNEQFF. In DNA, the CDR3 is TGTGCCAGCAGCTTAATGGGCGGGAGGGCCAGCAATGAGCAGTTCTTC.

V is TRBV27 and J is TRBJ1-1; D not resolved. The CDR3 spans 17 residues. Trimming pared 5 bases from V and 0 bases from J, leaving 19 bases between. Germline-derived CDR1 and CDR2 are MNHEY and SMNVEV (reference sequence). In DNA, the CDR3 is TGTGCCAGCAGTCCCTTAAATTTCGCGACAATGAACACTGAAGCTTTCTTT. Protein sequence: CASSPLNFATMNTEAFF.

This CDR3 is CASSSRQVQETQYF. The DNA for the CDR3 is TGTGCCAGCAGCTCCAGACAGGTTCAAGAGACCCAGTACTTC. V is TRBV11-3 and J is TRBJ2-5; tentative D call: TRBD1 (6 bases). V was pared by 4 bases and J by 2 bases, with 11 bases between. The germline V gene has CDR1 SGHNT and CDR2 YENEEA. CDR3 length equals 14 residues.

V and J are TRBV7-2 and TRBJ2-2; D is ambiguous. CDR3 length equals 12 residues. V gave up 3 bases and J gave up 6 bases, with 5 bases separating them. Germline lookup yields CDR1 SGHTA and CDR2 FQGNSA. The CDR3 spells CASSFGSGELFF. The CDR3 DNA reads TGTGCCAGCAGCTTCGGTTCCGGGGAGCTGTTTTTT.

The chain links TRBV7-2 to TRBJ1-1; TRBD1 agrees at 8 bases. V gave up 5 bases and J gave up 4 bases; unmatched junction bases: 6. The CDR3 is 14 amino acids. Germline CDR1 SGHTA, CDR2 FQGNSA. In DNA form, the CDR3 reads TGTGCCAGCAGCCTAGACAGGGGTGTCACTGAAGCTTTCTTT. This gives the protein CASSLDRGVTEAFF.

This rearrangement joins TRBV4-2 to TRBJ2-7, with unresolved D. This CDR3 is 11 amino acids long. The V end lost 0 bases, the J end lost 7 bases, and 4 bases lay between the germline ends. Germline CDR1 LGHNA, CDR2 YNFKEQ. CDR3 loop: CASSQDQEQYF. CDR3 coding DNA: TGTGCCAGCAGCCAAGATCAGGAGCAGTACTTC.

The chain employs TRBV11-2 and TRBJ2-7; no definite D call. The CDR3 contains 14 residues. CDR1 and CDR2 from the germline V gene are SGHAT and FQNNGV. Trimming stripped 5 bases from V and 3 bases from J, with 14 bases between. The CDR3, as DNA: TGTGCCAGCAGCCTCCCCCTGGGCCTCTACGAGCAGTACTTC. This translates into CASSLPLGLYEQYF.

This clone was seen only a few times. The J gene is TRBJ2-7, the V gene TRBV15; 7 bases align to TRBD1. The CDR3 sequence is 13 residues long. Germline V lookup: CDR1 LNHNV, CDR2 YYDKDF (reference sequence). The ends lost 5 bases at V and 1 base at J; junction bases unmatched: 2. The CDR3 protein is CATSRTGSYEQYF. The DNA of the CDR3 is TGTGCCACCAGCCGGACAGGATCCTACGAGCAGTACTTC.

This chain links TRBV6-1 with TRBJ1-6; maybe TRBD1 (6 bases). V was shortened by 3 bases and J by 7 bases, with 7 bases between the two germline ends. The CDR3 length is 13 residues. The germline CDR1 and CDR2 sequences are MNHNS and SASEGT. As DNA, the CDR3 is TGTGCCAGCAGTGAGACAGGAAATTCACCCCTCCACTTT. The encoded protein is CASSETGNSPLHF.

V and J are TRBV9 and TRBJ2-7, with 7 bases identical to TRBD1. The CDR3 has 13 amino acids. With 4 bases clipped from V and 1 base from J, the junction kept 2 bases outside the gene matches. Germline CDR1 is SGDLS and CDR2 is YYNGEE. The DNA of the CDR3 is TGTGCCAGCAGCCGACAGGGATCCTACGAGCAGTACTTC. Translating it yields CASSRQGSYEQYF.

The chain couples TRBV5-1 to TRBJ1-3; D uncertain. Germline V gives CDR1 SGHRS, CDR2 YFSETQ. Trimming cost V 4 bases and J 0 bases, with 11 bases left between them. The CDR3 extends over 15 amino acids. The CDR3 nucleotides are TGCGCCAGCAGCGCCGCGTCAACCTCTGGAAACACCATATATTTT. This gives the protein CASSAASTSGNTIYF.